This T cell receptor (beta chain) is drawn from a study of shared clonotypes between healthy human individuals. Study-wide context: CD4 naive and memory got three plates each, CD8 naive two, CD8 memory one.

TCRdb keeps only in-frame clones here, not all; method: immunoSEQ multiplex PCR. The table includes about 2 million clones, 90% to 95% detected once. General observations from the study: Naive subsets, compared against memory subsets, generally had larger estimated richness values.

The CDR3 runs to 14 residues. Germline CDR1 reads MGHDK; CDR2 reads SYGVNS. Trimming removed 4 bases from V and 2 bases from J, with 11 bases in between. Comment on this clone: Its antigen is as yet unknown.

This TCR was recovered from a man aged 18-30 years in good health. Specimen: naive CD4+ T cells sorted from blood. The subset denotes: CD45RA+ positively selected. The V call is TRBV25-1, the J call TRBJ1-2; a possible D gene is TRBD1 (5 bases). CDR3 residues: CASSVPGWNYGYTF. In DNA, the CDR3 is TGTGCCAGCAGTGTCCCAGGGTGGAACTATGGCTACACCTTC.